Below, 8 T cell receptor beta chains from the same sample are listed, as sequenced in a study of blood T cell repertoires in COVID-19. Sequencing used immunoSEQ multiplex PCR; TCRdb keeps in-frame clones, though not all of them. Of about 150,000 clones listed, about four fifths were seen once; the top ten hold about 29%. What was sequenced was peripheral blood. These receptors originate from a woman aged 55-70 years with acute or convalescent COVID-19.

This sequence joins TRBV30 and TRBJ2-1; the D gene is possibly TRBD2 (5 bases). Between the trimmed V and J ends, which lost 4 bases and 3 bases, there was a span of 10 bases. CDR1 and CDR2 (germline): GTSNPN, SVGIG (reference sequence). The CDR3 contains 13 residues. The CDR3 here is CAWNLEVYNEQFF. DNA for the CDR3: TGTGCCTGGAATTTGGAGGTCTACAATGAGCAGTTCTTC.

Only a few counts were recorded for this clone. V usage is TRBV28 and J usage is TRBJ1-1, with TRBD1 matching over 10 bases. V was clipped by 7 bases and J by 5 bases; unmatched bases: 7. This CDR3 region has 14 residues. The V gene's germline CDR1 is MDHEN and CDR2 SYDVKM. The CDR3: CASKGTGEGTEAFF. DNA of the CDR3: TGTGCCAGCAAGGGGACAGGGGAAGGAACTGAAGCTTTCTTT.

The rearrangement links TRBV6-5 to TRBJ1-2; 8 nucleotides align to TRBD1. The germline gives CDR1 MNHEY, CDR2 SVGAGI. The CDR3 covers 13 residues. With 6 bases clipped from V and 7 bases from J, the junction kept 7 bases outside the gene matches. The DNA of the CDR3 is TGTGCCAGCAGCTTGCAGGGGGCGGTTGGCTACACCTTC. Its translation: CASSLQGAVGYTF.

The chain recombines TRBV10-3 with TRBJ1-2; D possibly corresponds to TRBD1 (5 bases). V lost 0 bases and J 1 base, leaving 12 bases between the germline ends. This CDR3 is 16 amino acids long. Per germline, CDR1 ENHRY and CDR2 SYGVKD. In DNA, the CDR3 is TGTGCCATCAGTGAGTCAGCAGGGTCAAATAACTATGGCTACACCTTC. Amino acid sequence: CAISESAGSNNYGYTF.

This clone showed up just a few times. This chain links TRBV5-6 with TRBJ1-2; D perhaps matches TRBD1 (5 bases). Deletions cut 0 bases from V and 3 bases from J, with 12 bases between. This CDR3 region has 15 residues. CDR1 is SGHDT and CDR2 is YYEEEE in the germline V gene. The chain's CDR3 is CASSLVAGLDYGYTF. The CDR3 DNA reads as TGTGCCAGCAGCTTGGTGGCAGGGCTCGACTATGGCTACACCTTC.

The chain joins TRBV7-9 to TRBJ1-4, with D uncertain. Trimming removed 1 base at V and 2 bases at J, with 8 bases between. Germline assignment: CDR1 SEHNR and CDR2 FQNEAQ (reference sequence). The CDR3 runs to 15 residues. CDR3 DNA: TGTGCCAGCAGCTTAGGAGGATCCACTAATGAAAAACTGTTTTTT. This encodes CASSLGGSTNEKLFF.

This clone was picked up one time. The CDR3 region is CASSYYARGLDGELFF. As DNA, the CDR3 is TGTGCCAGCAGCTATTATGCTAGGGGATTGGACGGGGAGCTGTTTTTT. The rearrangement links TRBV7-2 to TRBJ2-2; possibly TRBD1 for D (5 bases). Per the germline V gene, CDR1 is SGHTA and CDR2 is FQGNSA. Trimming removed 4 bases at V and 7 bases at J, with 19 bases between. The CDR3 covers 16 residues.

CDR3 amino acids: CASSQSPTVDRETQYF. CDR3 DNA: TGTGCCAGCAGCCAATCCCCAACAGTAGACCGGGAGACCCAGTACTTC. The chain combines TRBV3-1 (or the pseudogene TRBV3-2) with TRBJ2-5, with unresolved D. The CDR3 has 16 residues. V was pared by 2 bases and J by 5 bases, with 18 bases between. CDR1 and CDR2 from the germline V gene are LGHDT and YNNKEL (reference sequence).